The T cell receptor (beta chain) described here comes from a study of CD8 T cells in ankylosing spondylitis. The length of the CDR3 is 13 residues. V was clipped by 2 bases and J by 7 bases, with 11 bases between them. The germline CDR1 and CDR2 sequences are SEHNR and FQNEAQ (reference sequence). 5'-RACE, quantitative and with molecular barcodes, yielded the TCR beta libraries. From the 5' RACE reads, TCRdb called clonotypes with MiXCR, one entry per CDR3 protein. The repertoire consists of just under 350,000 distinct CDR3 sequences, with 14% to 15% occurring once and the leading ten covering around 1%.

Specimen: blood, either unsorted or a sorted T cell fraction (not recorded which). This receptor was identified in a male donor with ankylosing spondylitis or in good health (not recorded which). The chain employs TRBV7-9 and TRBJ1-2; no clear D. The CDR3: CASSLMRESGYTF. As DNA, the CDR3 is TGTGCCAGCAGCTTAATGAGGGAGTCTGGCTACACCTTC.